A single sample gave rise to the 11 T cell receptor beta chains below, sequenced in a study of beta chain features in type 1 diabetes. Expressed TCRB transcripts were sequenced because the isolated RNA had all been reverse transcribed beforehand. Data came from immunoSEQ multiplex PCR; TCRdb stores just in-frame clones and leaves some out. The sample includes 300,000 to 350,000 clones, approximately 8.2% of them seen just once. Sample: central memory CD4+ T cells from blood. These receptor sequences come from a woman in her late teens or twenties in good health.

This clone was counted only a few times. DNA for the CDR3: TGTGCCAGCAGCCATCCGGGACAGGGAGGAATAGCCCAGTACTTC. Protein sequence: CASSHPGQGGIAQYF. The rearrangement links TRBV6-6 to TRBJ2-5; 9 bases map to TRBD1. Unmatched junction bases numbered 14, after V lost 6 bases and J lost 9 bases. CDR1 is MNHNY and CDR2 is SVGAGI in the germline V gene (reference sequence). The CDR3 contains 15 residues.

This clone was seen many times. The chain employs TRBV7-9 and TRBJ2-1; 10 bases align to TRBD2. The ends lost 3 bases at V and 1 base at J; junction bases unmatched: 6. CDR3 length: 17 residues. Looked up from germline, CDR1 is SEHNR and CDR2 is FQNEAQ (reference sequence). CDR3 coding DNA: TGTGCCAGCAGCTTCAGATCTAGCGGGAGTTCCTACAATGAGCAGTTCTTC. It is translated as CASSFRSSGSSYNEQFF.

The CDR3 coding sequence is TGTGCCACCAGCAGCCTAGGAAGGAGACAGGGGGCGGACGGCTACACCTTC. Translated: CATSSLGRRQGADGYTF. The V call is TRBV15, the J call TRBJ1-2, with 10 nucleotides matching TRBD1. The trim removed 3 bases at V and 8 bases at J, leaving 15 bases unmatched. CDR1 is LNHNV, CDR2 YYDKDF, per germline (reference sequence). CDR3 length: 17 amino acids.

The CDR3 coding sequence is TGTGCCAGTATGCCCCGCCGTACAGAGAACACTGAAGCTTTCTTT. Its protein is CASMPRRTENTEAFF. The rearrangement uses TRBV19 and TRBJ1-1; D not certain. V shed 7 bases and J shed 1 base, with 16 bases lying between them. This CDR3 region has 15 residues. Germline CDR1 LNHDA, CDR2 SQIVND (reference sequence).

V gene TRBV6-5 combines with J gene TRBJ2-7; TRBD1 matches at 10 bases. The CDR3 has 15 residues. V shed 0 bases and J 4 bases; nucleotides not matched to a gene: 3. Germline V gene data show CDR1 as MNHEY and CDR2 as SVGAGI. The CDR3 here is CASSYSGQGKYEQYF. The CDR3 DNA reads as TGTGCCAGCAGTTACTCGGGACAGGGGAAGTACGAGCAGTACTTC.

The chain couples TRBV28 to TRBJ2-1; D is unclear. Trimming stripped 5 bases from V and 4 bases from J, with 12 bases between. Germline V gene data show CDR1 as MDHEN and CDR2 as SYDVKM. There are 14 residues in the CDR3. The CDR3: CASSSAQVYNEQFF. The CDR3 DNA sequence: TGTGCCAGCAGTAGTGCTCAGGTTTACAATGAGCAGTTCTTC. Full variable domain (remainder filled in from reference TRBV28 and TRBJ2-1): DVKVTQSSRYLVKRTGEKVFLECVQDMDHENMFWYRQDPGLGLRLIYFSYDVKMKEKGDIPEGYSVSREKKERFSLILESASTNQTSMYLCASSSAQVYNEQFFGPGTRLTVL.

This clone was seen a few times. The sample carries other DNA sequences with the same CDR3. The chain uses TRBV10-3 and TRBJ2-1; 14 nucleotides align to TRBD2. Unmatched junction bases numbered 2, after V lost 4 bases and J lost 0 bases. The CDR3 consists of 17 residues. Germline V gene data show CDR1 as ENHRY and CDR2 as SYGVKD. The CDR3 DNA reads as TGTGCCATCAGTGGGGGGACTAGCGGGAGCTCCTACAATGAGCAGTTCTTC. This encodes CAISGGTSGSSYNEQFF.

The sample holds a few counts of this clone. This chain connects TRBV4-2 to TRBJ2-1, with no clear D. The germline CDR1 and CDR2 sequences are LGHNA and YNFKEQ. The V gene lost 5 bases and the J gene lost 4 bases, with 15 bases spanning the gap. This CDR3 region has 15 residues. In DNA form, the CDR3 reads TGTGCCAGCAGCTTGGTGTGGTCCACTTACAATGAGCAGTTCTTC. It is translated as CASSLVWSTYNEQFF.

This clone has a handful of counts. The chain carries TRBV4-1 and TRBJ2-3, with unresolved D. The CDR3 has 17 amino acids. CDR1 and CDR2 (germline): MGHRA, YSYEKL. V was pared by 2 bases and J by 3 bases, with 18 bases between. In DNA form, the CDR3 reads TGCGCCAGCAGCCAAAAAAGTGTTGGAGCGCAGACAGATACGCAGTATTTT. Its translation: CASSQKSVGAQTDTQYF.

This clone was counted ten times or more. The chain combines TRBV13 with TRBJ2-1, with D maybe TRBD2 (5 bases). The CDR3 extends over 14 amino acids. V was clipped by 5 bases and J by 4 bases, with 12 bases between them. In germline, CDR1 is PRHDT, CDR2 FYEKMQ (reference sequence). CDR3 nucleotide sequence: TGTGCCAGCAGCAGGAGGCGGGCTTACAATGAGCAGTTCTTC. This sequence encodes CASSRRRAYNEQFF.

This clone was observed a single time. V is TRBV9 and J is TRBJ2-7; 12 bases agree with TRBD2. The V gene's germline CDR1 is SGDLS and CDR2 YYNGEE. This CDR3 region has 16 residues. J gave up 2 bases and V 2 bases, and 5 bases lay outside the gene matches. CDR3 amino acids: CASSVPSGRETYEQYF. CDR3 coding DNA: TGTGCCAGCAGCGTCCCTAGCGGGAGGGAGACCTACGAGCAGTACTTC.